Reported below is one T cell receptor (beta chain). This sample is part of a study of blood T cell repertoires in COVID-19. On the study more broadly: Donors in the United States, Italy and Spain gave samples during acute or convalescent COVID-19. PBMCs, B-cell-depleted T cells, or T cells were the source of the cDNA or gDNA that made up the material.

The V end lost 3 bases, the J end lost 4 bases, and 26 bases lay between the germline ends. The CDR3 consists of 18 residues. How the authors handled the data: Reference gene primer amplification yielded estimated nucleated cell counts. Using immunoSEQ multiplex PCR, the repertoire was profiled, and TCRdb retains in-frame clones only, with some absent. V and J calls and clone size come straight from that table; D and trimming were deduced from the DNA. The repertoire holds about 100,000 clones, almost 80% seen once, with roughly 31% in the top ten. This receptor was taken from a man between 65 and 85 years old with active or convalescent COVID-19. This chain links TRBV5-7 with TRBJ2-7; perhaps TRBD1 as D (5 bases). TRBV5-7 is known as an ORF, though its function is uncertain. The specimen sequenced was peripheral blood. For the CDR3, the DNA is TGTGCCAGCAGCTGGTCGGTTTGGCAGGGAATAGTAGGGTACGAGCAGTACTTC. The encoded protein is CASSWSVWQGIVGYEQYF.